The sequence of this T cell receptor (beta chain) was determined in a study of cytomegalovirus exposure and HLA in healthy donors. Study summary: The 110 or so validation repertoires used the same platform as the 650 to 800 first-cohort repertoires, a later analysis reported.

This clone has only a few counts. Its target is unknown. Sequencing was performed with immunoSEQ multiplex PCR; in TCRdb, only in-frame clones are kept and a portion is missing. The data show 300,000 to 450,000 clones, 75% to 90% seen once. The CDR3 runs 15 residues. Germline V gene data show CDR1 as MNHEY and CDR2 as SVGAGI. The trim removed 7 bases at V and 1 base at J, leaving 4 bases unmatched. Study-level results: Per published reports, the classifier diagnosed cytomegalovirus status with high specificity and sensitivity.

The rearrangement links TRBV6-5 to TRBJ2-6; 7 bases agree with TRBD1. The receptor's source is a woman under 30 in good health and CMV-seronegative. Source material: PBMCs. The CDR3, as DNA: TGTGCCAGCACCCGGGACAGATCTGGGGCCAACGTCCTGACTTTC. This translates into CASTRDRSGANVLTF.